The rows below give T cell receptor beta chains drawn from one sample of a study of blood T cell repertoires in COVID-19. The table came from immunoSEQ multiplex PCR; TCRdb's copy has only in-frame clones and leaves some out. The table records approximately 90,000 clones, 80% to 90% of them present only once. The specimen was peripheral blood. The receptor source for this set is a human donor with acute or convalescent COVID-19. The donor label of this sample is uncertain. Each CDR3 is given with its conserved first and last residue. A D gene is named only where the DNA matches it firmly. Some rows mark clone size as missing; the rest say once, few, many or name a class of expanded clone.

clone size	D gene	V gene	J gene	CDR3 protein	CDR3 DNA
-	-	TRBV28	TRBJ2-1	CASRAGQFYNEQFF	TGTGCCAGCAGGGCGGGACAGTTCTACAATGAGCAGTTCTTC
few	-	TRBV7-8	TRBJ1-3	CASSLVSQTASSGNTIYF	TGTGCCAGCAGCTTAGTTTCTCAGACAGCGAGCTCTGGAAACACCATATATTTT
-	TRBD1	TRBV12-3/TRBV12-4	TRBJ1-2	CASSPTGNYGYTF	TGTGCCAGCAGTCCGACAGGGAACTATGGCTACACCTTC
-	-	TRBV5-1	TRBJ2-2	CASSNGGGRAGELFF	TGCGCCAGCAGCAATGGGGGGGGCCGGGCCGGGGAGCTGTTTTTT
-	-	TRBV29-1	TRBJ1-4	CSVVVTGLGEKLFF	TGCAGCGTGGTCGTCACAGGGCTCGGAGAAAAACTGTTTTTT
-	TRBD1	TRBV18	TRBJ2-1	CASSPPSGQGRDEQFF	TGTGCCAGCTCCCCTCCCTCGGGACAGGGCCGCGATGAGCAGTTCTTC
-	TRBD1	TRBV19	TRBJ1-2	CATGQGNGYTF	TGTGCCACTGGACAGGGGAATGGCTACACCTTC
-	-	TRBV7-2	TRBJ2-7	CASSLAPEQSYEQYF	TGTGCCAGCAGCTTAGCGCCGGAGCAGTCCTACGAGCAGTACTTC
-	-	TRBV29-1	TRBJ1-5	CSVLLTGGNQPQHF	TGCAGCGTGCTCCTTACGGGGGGCAATCAGCCCCAGCATTTT
-	-	TRBV5-5	TRBJ1-6	CASSLSTSLYNSPLHF	TGTGCCAGCAGCTTGTCGACAAGCCTTTATAATTCACCCCTCCACTTT
-	-	TRBV10-3	TRBJ1-5	CAISESVGGGNQPQHF	TGTGCCATCAGTGAGTCGGTAGGCGGAGGCAATCAGCCCCAGCATTTT
-	TRBD1	TRBV5-1	TRBJ1-4	CASSLEGQGTTNEKLFF	TGCGCCAGCAGCTTGGAGGGACAGGGGACAACTAATGAAAAACTGTTTTTT
-	-	TRBV5-1	TRBJ2-5	CASSLNGGETQYF	TGCGCCAGCAGCTTGAATGGGGGGGAGACCCAGTACTTC
-	-	TRBV4-3	TRBJ2-7	CASSQVGGSYEQYF	TGCGCCAGCAGCCAAGTGGGAGGTTCCTACGAGCAGTACTTC
-	-	TRBV11-2	TRBJ2-7	CASSSRRGSGWEQYF	TGTGCCAGCAGCTCCCGTCGGGGTTCGGGGTGGGAGCAGTACTTC
once	-	TRBV5-1	TRBJ1-1	CASSPAGGLNTEAFF	TGCGCCAGCAGCCCCGCGGGGGGCTTGAACACTGAAGCTTTCTTT
-	-	TRBV6-5	TRBJ1-2	CASSYSTQGNYGYTF	TGTGCCAGCAGTTACTCGACTCAGGGGAACTATGGCTACACCTTC
-	-	TRBV2	TRBJ1-4	CASTQVANEKLFF	TGTGCCAGCACCCAGGTTGCTAATGAAAAACTGTTTTTT
-	TRBD2	TRBV5-4	TRBJ2-5	CASRQTSGAETQYF	TGTGCCAGCAGACAGACTAGCGGGGCGGAGACCCAGTACTTC
-	-	TRBV30	TRBJ1-2	CAWAQEIHGYTF	TGTGCCTGGGCTCAAGAGATTCATGGCTACACCTTC
-	-	TRBV2	TRBJ1-3	CASSAGYSGNTIYF	TGTGCCAGCAGTGCGGGGTACTCTGGAAACACCATATATTTT
-	-	TRBV6-1	TRBJ2-2	CASSERGLRNTGELFF	TGTGCCAGCAGTGAGCGTGGACTTAGGAACACCGGGGAGCTGTTTTTT
-	-	TRBV6-1	TRBJ1-4	CASSEARSTVNNEKLFF	TGTGCCAGCAGTGAAGCCCGATCGACAGTTAATAATGAAAAACTGTTTTTT
-	-	TRBV5-6	TRBJ2-3	CASSLPKRGTLSTDTQYF	TGTGCCAGCAGCTTGCCCAAAAGGGGAACCCTTAGCACAGATACGCAGTATTTT